This TCR beta chain was captured by sequencing in a study of PD-1 blockade in classical Hodgkin lymphoma. Whole-study results and caveats: Complete responders showed a baseline diversity that resembled the diversity of newly diagnosed patients. Significantly greater TCR diversity emerged by C4D1 in CD4+ cells but not CD8+ cells.

About this clone: What it recognizes is unknown.

Every patient experienced relapse after autologous stem cell transplantation, and brentuximab vedotin exposure varied. Assay: immunoSEQ multiplex PCR; the TCRdb copy retains only in-frame clones and omits some. The table shows around 30,000 clones, with 60% to 75% occurring only once. The length of the CDR3 is 12 residues. From germline, CDR1 is SGHTA and CDR2 FQGNSA. This clonotype was obtained from a human donor with classical Hodgkin lymphoma. Sequences were derived from peripheral blood mononuclear cells (PBMCs), sampled before the second cycle of nivolumab. The V call is TRBV7-2, the J call TRBJ2-5; D not certain. The J call may be in error: the DNA end matches TRBJ2-7 better. The CDR3 sequence: CASTPNFHEQYF. The CDR3 nucleotides are TGTGCCAGCACCCCAAACTTTCACGAGCAGTACTTC.